The 28 T cell receptor beta chains reported below all come from one sample, sequenced in a study of blood T cells in healthy people across ages. Using a J-beta primer mix together with a sample-barcoded 5' primer, a second PCR was run for roughly 6 to 11 cycles. TCRdb reanalysed the 5' RACE reads using MiXCR and keeps one entry per CDR3 protein. The data show around 990,000 distinct CDR3 sequences, about 25% seen once. The sample was also reused in another study, on T cells of mothers and their children.

Sequenced material: blood. The receptors shown here come from a girl aged 2-10 years in good health.

The sample holds a few counts of this clonotype. The rearrangement uses TRBV15 and TRBJ1-1; possible D gene TRBD1, 6 bases. The germline V gene encodes CDR1 LNHNV and CDR2 YYDKDF (reference sequence). Trimming took 7 bases from V and 9 from J, leaving 15 bases between them. The CDR3 totals 12 residues. In DNA, the CDR3 is TGTGCCACCAAGATATGGGGGGCGAAAGCTTTCTTT. It encodes CATKIWGAKAFF.

The V call is TRBV4-2, the J call TRBJ1-4; no definite D call. Trimming stripped 0 bases from V and 10 bases from J, with 18 bases between. The CDR3 totals 16 residues. CDR1 is LGHNA and CDR2 is YNFKEQ in the germline V gene. The CDR3 nucleotides are TGTGCCAGCAGCCAAGATATCGGCTCCTCGAACGCAAAACTGTTTTTT. Protein product: CASSQDIGSSNAKLFF.

The rearrangement links TRBV9 to TRBJ2-1; tentative D call: TRBD1 (5 bases). Trimming cost V 0 bases and J 11 bases, with 15 bases left between them. The CDR3 runs 14 residues. The germline CDR1 and CDR2 sequences are SGDLS and YYNGEE. CDR3 loop: CASSVEGAVGKQFF. The CDR3 DNA sequence: TGTGCCAGCAGCGTAGAAGGGGCGGTAGGAAAGCAGTTCTTC.

This clonotype was detected a few times. This chain uses TRBV4-1 with TRBJ2-1; no firm D call. CDR1 MGHRA and CDR2 YSYEKL come from the germline V gene. Deletions cut 8 bases from V and 10 bases from J, with 15 bases between. The CDR3 covers 12 residues. CDR3 coding DNA: TGCGCCAGCGCCGGCTCGGCGCCCGAGCAGTTCTTC. Translating gives CASAGSAPEQFF.

This clonotype showed up just a few times. The chain has TRBV6-1 and TRBJ2-5; 7 bases align to TRBD1. The trim removed 2 bases at V and 1 base at J, leaving 4 bases unmatched. Germline assignment: CDR1 MNHNS and CDR2 SASEGT. The CDR3 sequence is 15 residues long. The CDR3 nucleotides read TGTGCCAGCAGTGAATGGGACAGCTCCCAAGAGACCCAGTACTTC. It is translated as CASSEWDSSQETQYF.

The rearrangement joins TRBV28 to TRBJ2-5; 12 nucleotides align to TRBD2. The tail of the sequence fits TRBJ2-7 better, so the J call may be wrong. The CDR3 spans 18 residues. CDR1 is MDHEN and CDR2 is SYDVKM in the germline V gene. For the CDR3, the DNA is TGTGCCAGCAGTTTTAAGGGACTAGCGGGCCCAGCACACTACGAGCAGTACTTC. Protein: CASSFKGLAGPAHYEQYF.

There are a few counts of this clonotype. This chain links TRBV7-2 with TRBJ2-5; TRBD2 aligns across 16 bases. After removal of 4 bases from V and 2 bases from J, the junction contained 4 bases not matched to a gene. The V gene's germline CDR1 is SGHTA and CDR2 FQGNSA. The CDR3 is 17 amino acids. CDR3 sequence (DNA): TGTGCCAGCAGCTACGGGACTAGCGGGGGGGGGCAAGAGACCCAGTACTTC. Amino acid sequence: CASSYGTSGGGQETQYF.

CDR3: CSVESGYYGYTF. In DNA form, the CDR3 reads TGCAGCGTTGAATCAGGCTACTATGGCTACACCTTC. V and J are TRBV29-1 and TRBJ1-2; no firm D call. This CDR3 contains 12 residues. V was clipped by 2 bases and J by 3 bases, with 7 bases between them. The germline gives CDR1 SQVTM, CDR2 ANQGSEA.

This chain uses TRBV29-1 with TRBJ1-2; unclear D gene. V lost 6 bases and J 8 bases, leaving 16 bases between the germline ends. Per germline, CDR1 SQVTM and CDR2 ANQGSEA. CDR3 length: 12 amino acids. The CDR3 coding sequence is TGCAGCGTCGAGACACTGGGATGGGGCTACACCTTC. It codes for CSVETLGWGYTF.

The V and J genes are TRBV27 and TRBJ1-2; D possibly corresponds to TRBD1 (6 bases). Per the germline V gene, CDR1 is MNHEY and CDR2 is SMNVEV (reference sequence). V lost 5 bases to trimming and J lost 8 bases, with 18 bases between them. CDR3 length: 14 amino acids. DNA for the CDR3: TGTGCCAGCAGTCCGGCGGGGGCCTTGTTGGGCTACACCTTC. Translation gives CASSPAGALLGYTF.

The chain employs TRBV10-3 and TRBJ2-6; TRBD2 matches at 12 bases. The CDR3 is 18 residues long. V was pared by 7 bases and J by 4 bases, with 11 bases of the junction left unmatched. In germline, CDR1 is ENHRY, CDR2 SYGVKD. The chain's CDR3 is CAITGLLAGGPGANVLTF. The DNA for the CDR3 is TGTGCCATCACTGGCCTCCTAGCGGGGGGGCCAGGGGCCAACGTCCTGACTTTC.

This chain connects TRBV14 to TRBJ2-1; TRBD1 or TRBD2 may be the D gene (5 bases each). Germline V CDR1 and CDR2: SGHDN, FVKESK. Trimming took 5 bases from V and 0 from J, leaving 8 bases between them. This CDR3 has 14 residues. The CDR3 spells CASSWDPSYNEQFF. The CDR3 coding sequence is TGTGCCAGCAGCTGGGACCCCTCCTACAATGAGCAGTTCTTC.

V and J are TRBV4-1 and TRBJ2-7, with TRBD1 identical over 7 bases. Unmatched junction bases numbered 7, after V lost 0 bases and J lost 2 bases. There are 16 residues in the CDR3. Germline V gene lookup returns CDR1 MGHRA and CDR2 YSYEKL. The CDR3 loop reads CASSQDVGGRTYEQYF. CDR3 DNA: TGCGCCAGCAGCCAAGATGTAGGGGGCCGTACCTACGAGCAGTACTTC.

The chain has TRBV2 and TRBJ1-1; D not certain. CDR1 SNHLY and CDR2 FYNNEI come from the germline V gene. The ends were cut back, 4 bases at V and 10 bases at J, with 13 bases in the middle. The CDR3 runs 12 residues. In DNA form, the CDR3 reads TGTGCCAGCAGTGGGGTCGGCAGCCCAGCTTTCTTT. It codes for CASSGVGSPAFF. Full variable domain (rest looked up from reference TRBV2 and TRBJ1-1): EPEVTQTPSHQVTQMGQEVILRCVPISNHLYFYWYRQILGQKVEFLVSFYNNEISEKSEIFDDQFSVERPDGSNFTLKIRSTKLEDSAMYFCASSGVGSPAFFGQGTRLTVV.

This clonotype was detected a few times. The genes are TRBV27 and TRBJ2-7; 7 nucleotides align to TRBD1. The V segment lost 3 bases and the J segment 5 bases; nucleotides outside the gene matches: 4. Germline V gives CDR1 MNHEY, CDR2 SMNVEV (reference sequence). This CDR3 is built from 13 residues. This CDR3 reads CASSLEQGNEQYF. The CDR3 DNA reads TGTGCCAGCAGTTTGGAACAGGGGAACGAGCAGTACTTC.

This clonotype appeared a few times. The chain combines TRBV6-5 with TRBJ2-5; 9 bases are shared with TRBD1. V shed 11 bases, J shed 4 bases, and the junction held 17 bases outside the gene matches. Germline V lookup: CDR1 MNHEY, CDR2 SVGAGI. The CDR3 is made up of 16 amino acids. The CDR3 region is CACHPTGQGWGETQYF. In nucleotides, the CDR3 is TGTGCCTGTCACCCGACGGGACAGGGTTGGGGAGAGACCCAGTACTTC.

The chain has TRBV29-1 and TRBJ2-2; 14 bases match TRBD2. The V segment lost 6 bases and the J segment 6 bases; nucleotides outside the gene matches: 9. The CDR3 extends over 16 amino acids. CDR1 SQVTM and CDR2 ANQGSEA come from the germline V gene. CDR3 coding DNA: TGCAGCGTGACCGGGACTAGCGGGAGTCTATCCGGGGAGCTGTTTTTT. Translated: CSVTGTSGSLSGELFF.

This clonotype was counted between two and nine times. V usage is TRBV15 and J usage is TRBJ2-3; maybe TRBD2 (5 bases). This CDR3 spans 14 amino acids. The V and J ends lost 3 bases and 11 bases respectively, with 18 bases between them. Germline V gene lookup returns CDR1 LNHNV and CDR2 YYDKDF (reference sequence). DNA of the CDR3: TGTGCCACCAGCAGTGACCTGGTGGCCAGCGGGCAGTATTTT. Its protein is CATSSDLVASGQYF.

This clonotype was observed a handful of times. CDR3 sequence (DNA): TGTGCCAGCAGTTTAGGTACAGTCCGGTGGACCCAGTACTTC. Protein: CASSLGTVRWTQYF. V gene TRBV28 combines with J gene TRBJ2-1, with D hard to call. Matching the DNA end better, TRBJ2-5 makes the J call doubtful. This CDR3 spans 14 amino acids. Germline CDR1 and CDR2: MDHEN and SYDVKM.

The J gene is TRBJ2-1, the V gene TRBV20-1; D is unclear. V lost 3 bases and J lost 3, with 9 bases in between. The length of the CDR3 is 13 residues. The germline V gene encodes CDR1 DFQATT and CDR2 SNEGSKA (reference sequence). The CDR3 region is CSARRRYYNEQFF. For the CDR3, the DNA is TGCAGTGCTAGGAGGCGGTACTACAATGAGCAGTTCTTC.

J is TRBJ1-1 and V is TRBV4-1, with TRBD1 as a possible D gene (6 bases). Deletions cut 5 bases from V and 2 bases from J, with 15 bases between. Germline-derived CDR1 and CDR2 are MGHRA and YSYEKL. The CDR3 sequence is 15 residues long. CDR3 protein: CASSEGGQPNTEAFF. DNA for the CDR3: TGCGCCAGCAGCGAAGGGGGGCAGCCAAACACTGAAGCTTTCTTT.

The genes are TRBV5-6 and TRBJ1-1; no definite D call. CDR1 is SGHDT, CDR2 YYEEEE, per germline. CDR3 length equals 14 residues. The germline V and J ends were trimmed by 1 base and 4 bases, with 11 bases remaining between them. CDR3 sequence (DNA): TGTGCCAGCAGCTTGTACGAGTGGGCCACTGAAGCTTTCTTT. It codes for CASSLYEWATEAFF.

This clonotype was detected a few times. The CDR3 DNA is TGTGCCAGCAGTCCCTCAACTAGCGGAGTCTGCGAGCAGTACTTC. Protein sequence: CASSPSTSGVCEQYF. The chain links TRBV7-2 to TRBJ2-1, with TRBD2 identical over 8 bases. The DNA end favors TRBJ2-7, so the J call may be wrong. Germline V gene sequence: CDR1 SGHTA, CDR2 FQGNSA. CDR3 length equals 15 residues.

This clonotype occurred a few times. The chain links TRBV20-1 to TRBJ2-7; the D is unclear. Germline CDR1 and CDR2: DFQATT and SNEGSKA (reference sequence). This CDR3 region has 14 residues. Trimming left V 1 base short and J 0 bases short, with 10 bases between. The CDR3 region is CSARARFNSYEQYF. The CDR3 bases are TGCAGTGCTAGAGCCCGATTCAACTCCTACGAGCAGTACTTC.

This chain uses TRBV20-1 with TRBJ2-2, with D unclear. V was trimmed by 3 bases and J by 0 bases, leaving 14 bases between them. This CDR3 contains 16 residues. CDR1 DFQATT and CDR2 SNEGSKA come from the germline V gene (reference sequence). CDR3 sequence (DNA): TGCAGTGCTAGTCGAAGGGCAGACCCGAACACCGGGGAGCTGTTTTTT. Translating it yields CSASRRADPNTGELFF.

This clonotype was seen a few times. One junction end disagrees with the germline gene, perhaps due to a read error. V and J are TRBV7-2 and TRBJ2-3; D may be TRBD1 (5 bases). The CDR3 contains 15 residues. Germline V gives CDR1 SGHTA, CDR2 FQGNSA. CDR3 residues: CASSLVGRDTDTQYF. The CDR3 nucleotides read TGTGCCAGCAGCTTAGTGGGGCGAGACACAGATACCCAGTATTTT.

The J gene is TRBJ2-5, the V gene TRBV29-1, with unresolved D. The end of the DNA fits TRBJ2-1 better, so the J call may be wrong. The germline V gene has CDR1 SQVTM and CDR2 ANQGSEA. The CDR3 is 14 residues long. CDR3 amino acids: CSVNFESYYNEQFF. The CDR3, as DNA: TGCAGCGTTAATTTTGAGAGTTATTACAATGAGCAGTTCTTC.

This clonotype was observed a handful of times. V gene TRBV2 combines with J gene TRBJ2-7; D uncertain. The germline V gene encodes CDR1 SNHLY and CDR2 FYNNEI. This CDR3 is built from 14 residues. Deletions cut 5 bases from V and 0 bases from J, with 11 bases between. CDR3 sequence reads: CASSSRQSSYEQYF. CDR3 DNA: TGTGCCAGCAGTAGCAGACAAAGCTCCTACGAGCAGTACTTC.